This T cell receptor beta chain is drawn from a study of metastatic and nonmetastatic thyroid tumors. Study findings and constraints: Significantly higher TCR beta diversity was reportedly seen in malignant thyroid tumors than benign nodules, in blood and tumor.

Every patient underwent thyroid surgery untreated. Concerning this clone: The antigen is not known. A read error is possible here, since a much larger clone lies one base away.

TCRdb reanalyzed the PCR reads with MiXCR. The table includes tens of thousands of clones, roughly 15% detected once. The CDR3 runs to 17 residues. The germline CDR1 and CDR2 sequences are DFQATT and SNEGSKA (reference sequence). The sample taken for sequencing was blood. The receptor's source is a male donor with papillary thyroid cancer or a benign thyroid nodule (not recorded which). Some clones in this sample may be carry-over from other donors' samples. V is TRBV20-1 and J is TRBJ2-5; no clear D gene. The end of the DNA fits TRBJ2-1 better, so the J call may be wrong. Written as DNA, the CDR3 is TGCAGTGCTAGAGATCGTGTAAGCTACCGATCCTATAATGAGCAGTTCTTC. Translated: CSARDRVSYRSYNEQFF.